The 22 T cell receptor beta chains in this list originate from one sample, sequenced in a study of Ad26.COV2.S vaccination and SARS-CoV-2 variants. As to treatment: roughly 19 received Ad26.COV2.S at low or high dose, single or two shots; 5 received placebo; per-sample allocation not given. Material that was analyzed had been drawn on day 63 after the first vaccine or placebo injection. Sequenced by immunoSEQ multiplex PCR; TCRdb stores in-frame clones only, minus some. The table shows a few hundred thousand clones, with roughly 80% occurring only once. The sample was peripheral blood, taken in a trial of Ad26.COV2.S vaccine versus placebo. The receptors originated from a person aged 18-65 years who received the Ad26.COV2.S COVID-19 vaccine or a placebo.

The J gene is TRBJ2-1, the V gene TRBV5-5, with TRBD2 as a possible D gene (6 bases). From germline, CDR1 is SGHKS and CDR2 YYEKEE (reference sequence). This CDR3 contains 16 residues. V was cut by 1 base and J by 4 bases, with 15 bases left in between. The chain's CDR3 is CASSLILAVVYNEQFF. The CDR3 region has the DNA TGTGCCAGCAGCTTGATTTTAGCGGTGGTTTACAATGAGCAGTTCTTC.

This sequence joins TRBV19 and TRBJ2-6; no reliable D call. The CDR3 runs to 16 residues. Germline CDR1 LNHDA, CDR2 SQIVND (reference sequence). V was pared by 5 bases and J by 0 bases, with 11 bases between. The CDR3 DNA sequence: TGTGCCAGTAGTCCTCTACAAAGCTCTGGGGCCAACGTCCTGACTTTC. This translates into CASSPLQSSGANVLTF.

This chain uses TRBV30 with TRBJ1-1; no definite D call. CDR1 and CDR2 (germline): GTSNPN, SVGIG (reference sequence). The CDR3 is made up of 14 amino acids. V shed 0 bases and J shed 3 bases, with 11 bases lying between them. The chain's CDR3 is CAWSVRGIDTEAFF. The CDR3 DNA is TGTGCCTGGAGTGTTAGAGGGATCGACACTGAAGCTTTCTTT.

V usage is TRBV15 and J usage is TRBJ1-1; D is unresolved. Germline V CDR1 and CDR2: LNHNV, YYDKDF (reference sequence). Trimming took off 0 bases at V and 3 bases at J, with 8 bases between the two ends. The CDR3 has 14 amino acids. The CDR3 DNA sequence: TGTGCCACCAGCAGAGATCGAACCCACACTGAAGCTTTCTTT. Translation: CATSRDRTHTEAFF.

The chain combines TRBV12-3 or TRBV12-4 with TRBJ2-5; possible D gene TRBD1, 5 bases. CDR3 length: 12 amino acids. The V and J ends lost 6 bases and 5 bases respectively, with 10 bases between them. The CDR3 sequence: CASSRSGETQYF. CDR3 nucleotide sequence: TGTGCCAGCAGCAGATCAGGGGAGACCCAGTACTTC.

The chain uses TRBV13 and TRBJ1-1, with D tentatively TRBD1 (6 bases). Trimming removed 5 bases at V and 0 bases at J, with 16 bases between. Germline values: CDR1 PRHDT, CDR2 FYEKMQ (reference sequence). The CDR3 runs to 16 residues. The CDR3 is CASSPRQASMNTEAFF. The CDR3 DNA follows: TGTGCCAGCAGCCCGCGACAGGCGTCCATGAACACTGAAGCTTTCTTT.

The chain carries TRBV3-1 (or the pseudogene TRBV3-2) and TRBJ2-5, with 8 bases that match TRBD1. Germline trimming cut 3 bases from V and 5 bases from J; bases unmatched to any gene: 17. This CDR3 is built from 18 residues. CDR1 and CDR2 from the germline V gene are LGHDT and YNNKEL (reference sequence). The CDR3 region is CASSHTEHQGRGHETQYF. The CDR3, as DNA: TGTGCCAGCAGCCACACGGAACATCAGGGCAGGGGGCACGAGACCCAGTACTTC.

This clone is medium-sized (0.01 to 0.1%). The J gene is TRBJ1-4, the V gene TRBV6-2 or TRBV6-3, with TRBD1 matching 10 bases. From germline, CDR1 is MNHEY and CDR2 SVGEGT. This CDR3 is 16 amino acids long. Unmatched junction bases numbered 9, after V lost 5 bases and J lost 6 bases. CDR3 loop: CASSQTSGTGDEKLFF. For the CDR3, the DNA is TGTGCCAGCAGTCAGACTTCCGGGACAGGGGATGAAAAACTGTTTTTT.

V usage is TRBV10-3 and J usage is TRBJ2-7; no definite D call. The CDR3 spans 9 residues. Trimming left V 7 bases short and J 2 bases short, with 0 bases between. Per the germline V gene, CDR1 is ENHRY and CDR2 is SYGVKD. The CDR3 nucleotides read TGTGCCATCACCTACGAGCAGTACTTC. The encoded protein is CAITYEQYF.

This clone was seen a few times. The CDR3 spells CASSQDRVSGRGETQYF. The CDR3 DNA reads as TGCGCCAGCAGCCAAGATCGAGTGTCAGGGCGGGGTGAGACCCAGTACTTC. The rearrangement uses TRBV4-3 and TRBJ2-5; weak D call: TRBD2 (6 bases). Germline V CDR1 and CDR2: LGHNA, YSLEER. Trimming removed 0 bases at V and 5 bases at J, with 19 bases between. CDR3 length equals 17 residues.

CDR3 sequence reads: CASSESRVGELFF. The CDR3, as DNA: TGCGCCAGCAGTGAGTCGAGGGTGGGGGAGCTGTTTTTT. The chain employs TRBV10-1 and TRBJ2-2; tentatively, D is TRBD2 (5 bases). Per germline, CDR1 WNHNN and CDR2 SYGVQD (reference sequence). The CDR3 is 13 residues long. Trimming cost V 0 bases and J 8 bases, with 7 bases left between them.

The CDR3 sequence is CASGTPNTDTQYF. The CDR3, as DNA: TGTGCCAGCGGGACTCCAAACACAGATACGCAGTATTTT. The genes are TRBV6-6 and TRBJ2-3, with D maybe TRBD2 (6 bases). Germline-derived CDR1 and CDR2 are MNHNY and SVGAGI (reference sequence). V was pared by 8 bases and J by 2 bases, with 11 bases between. The length of the CDR3 is 13 residues.

As DNA, the CDR3 is TGTGCCAGTAGTATAGGACAAAGGGGTGAAAAACTGTTTTTT. Its translation is CASSIGQRGEKLFF. V and J are TRBV19 and TRBJ1-4; a possible D gene is TRBD1 (5 bases). The CDR3 covers 14 residues. The germline V gene encodes CDR1 LNHDA and CDR2 SQIVND (reference sequence). The V end was cut by 1 base, the J end by 7 bases, with 10 bases between. The full variable domain, completed using reference TRBV19 and TRBJ1-4, is DGGITQSPKYLFRKEGQNVTLSCEQNLNHDAMYWYRQDPGQGLRLIYYSQIVNDFQKGDIAEGYSVSREKKESFPLTVTSAQKNPTAFYLCASSIGQRGEKLFFGSGTQLSVL.

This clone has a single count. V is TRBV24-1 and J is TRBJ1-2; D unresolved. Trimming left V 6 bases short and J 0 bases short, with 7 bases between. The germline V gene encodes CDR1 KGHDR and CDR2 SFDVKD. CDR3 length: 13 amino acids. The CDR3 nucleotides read TGTGCCACCAGTCGGACGGCTAACTATGGCTACACCTTC. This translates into CATSRTANYGYTF.

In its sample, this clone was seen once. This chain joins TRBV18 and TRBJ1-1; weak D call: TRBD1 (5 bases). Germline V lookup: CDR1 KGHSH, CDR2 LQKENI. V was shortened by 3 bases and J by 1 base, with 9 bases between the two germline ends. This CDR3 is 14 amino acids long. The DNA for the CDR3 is TGTGCCAGCTCACCTTTGGACAAGAACACTGAAGCTTTCTTT. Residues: CASSPLDKNTEAFF.

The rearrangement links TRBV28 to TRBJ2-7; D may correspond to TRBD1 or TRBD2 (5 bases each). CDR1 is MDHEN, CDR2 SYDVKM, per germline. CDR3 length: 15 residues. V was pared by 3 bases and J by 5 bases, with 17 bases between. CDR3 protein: CASSLGVTGSNEQYF. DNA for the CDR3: TGTGCCAGCAGTTTGGGGGTAACGGGGAGCAACGAGCAGTACTTC. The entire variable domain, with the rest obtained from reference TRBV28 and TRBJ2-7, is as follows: DVKVTQSSRYLVKRTGEKVFLECVQDMDHENMFWYRQDPGLGLRLIYFSYDVKMKEKGDIPEGYSVSREKKERFSLILESASTNQTSMYLCASSLGVTGSNEQYFGPGTRLTVT.

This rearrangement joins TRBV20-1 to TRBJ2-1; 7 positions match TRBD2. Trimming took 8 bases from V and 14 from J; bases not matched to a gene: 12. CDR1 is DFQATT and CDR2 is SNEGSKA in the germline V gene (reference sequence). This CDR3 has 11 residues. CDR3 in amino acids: CSSSSGPCKFF. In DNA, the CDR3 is TGCAGTTCAAGTAGCGGGCCTTGCAAGTTCTTC.

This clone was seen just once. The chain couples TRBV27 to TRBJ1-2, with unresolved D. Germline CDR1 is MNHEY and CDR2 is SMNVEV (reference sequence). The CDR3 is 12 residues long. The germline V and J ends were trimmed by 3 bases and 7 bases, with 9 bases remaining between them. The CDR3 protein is CASSFSGIGYTF. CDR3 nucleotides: TGTGCCAGCAGTTTTTCGGGGATTGGCTACACCTTC.

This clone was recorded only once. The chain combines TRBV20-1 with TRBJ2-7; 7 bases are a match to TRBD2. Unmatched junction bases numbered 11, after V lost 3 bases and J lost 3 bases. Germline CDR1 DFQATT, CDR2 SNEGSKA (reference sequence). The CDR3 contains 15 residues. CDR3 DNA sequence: TGCAGTGCTAGTGGGGCCAGCGGGGTGCTCTACGAGCAGTACTTC. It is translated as CSASGASGVLYEQYF.

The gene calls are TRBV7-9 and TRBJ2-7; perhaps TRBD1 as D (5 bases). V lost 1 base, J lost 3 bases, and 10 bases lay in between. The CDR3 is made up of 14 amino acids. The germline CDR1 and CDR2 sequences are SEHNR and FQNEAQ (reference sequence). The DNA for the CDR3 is TGTGCCAGCAGCTTAGAATGGGGCAGCTACGAGCAGTACTTC. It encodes CASSLEWGSYEQYF.

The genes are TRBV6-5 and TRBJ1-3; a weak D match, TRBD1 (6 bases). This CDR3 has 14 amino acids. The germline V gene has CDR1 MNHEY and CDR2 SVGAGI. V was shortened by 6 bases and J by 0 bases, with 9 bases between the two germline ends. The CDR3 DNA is TGTGCCAGCAGATCCAGGGGCTCTGGAAACACCATATATTTT. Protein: CASRSRGSGNTIYF.

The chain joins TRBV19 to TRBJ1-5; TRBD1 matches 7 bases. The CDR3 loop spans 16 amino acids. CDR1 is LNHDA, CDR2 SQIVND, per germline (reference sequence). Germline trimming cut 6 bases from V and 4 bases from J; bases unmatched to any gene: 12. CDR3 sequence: CASSNHPTGFNQPQHF. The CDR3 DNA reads TGTGCCAGTAGCAACCACCCGACAGGGTTTAATCAGCCCCAGCATTTT.